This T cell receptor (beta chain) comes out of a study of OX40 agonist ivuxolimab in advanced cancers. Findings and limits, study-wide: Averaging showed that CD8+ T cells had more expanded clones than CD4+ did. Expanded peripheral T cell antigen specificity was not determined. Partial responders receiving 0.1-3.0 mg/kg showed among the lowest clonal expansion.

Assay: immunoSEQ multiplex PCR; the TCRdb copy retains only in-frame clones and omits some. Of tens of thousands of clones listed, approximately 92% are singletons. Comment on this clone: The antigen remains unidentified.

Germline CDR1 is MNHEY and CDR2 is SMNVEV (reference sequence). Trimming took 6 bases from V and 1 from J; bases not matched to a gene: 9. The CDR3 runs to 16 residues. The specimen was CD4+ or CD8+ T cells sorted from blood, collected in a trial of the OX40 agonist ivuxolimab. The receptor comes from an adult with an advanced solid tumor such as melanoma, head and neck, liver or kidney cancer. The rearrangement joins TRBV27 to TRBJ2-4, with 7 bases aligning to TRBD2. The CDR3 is CASRLWASGAKNIQYF. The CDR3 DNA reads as TGTGCCAGCAGACTGTGGGCTAGCGGCGCCAAAAACATTCAGTACTTC.